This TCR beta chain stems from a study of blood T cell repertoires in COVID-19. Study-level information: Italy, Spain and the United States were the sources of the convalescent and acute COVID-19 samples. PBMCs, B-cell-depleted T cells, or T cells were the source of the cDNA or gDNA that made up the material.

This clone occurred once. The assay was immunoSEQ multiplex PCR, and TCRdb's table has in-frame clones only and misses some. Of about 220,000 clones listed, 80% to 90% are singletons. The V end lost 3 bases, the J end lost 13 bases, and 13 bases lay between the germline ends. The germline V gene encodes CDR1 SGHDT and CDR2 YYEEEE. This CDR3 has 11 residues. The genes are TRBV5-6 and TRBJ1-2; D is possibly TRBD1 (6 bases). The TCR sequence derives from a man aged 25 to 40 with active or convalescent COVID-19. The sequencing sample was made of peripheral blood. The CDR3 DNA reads TGTGCCAGCAGCTCTGGGGGGGCTGGCACCTTC. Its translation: CASSSGGAGTF.